The rows below give T cell receptor beta chains drawn from one sample of a study of shared clonotypes between healthy human individuals. Libraries were prepared by immunoSEQ multiplex PCR; TCRdb keeps only in-frame clonotypes and omits some of them. The sample lists some 2.3 million clones; over 85% were seen once. Sequences were obtained from naive CD4+ T cells from PBMCs. Receptors were obtained from a man aged 18 to 29 in good health. Some clones in this sample may be carry-over from other donors' samples. The CDR3 runs from the conserved cysteine through the conserved F or W. A D gene is named only where the DNA matches it firmly. Clone size, where shown, is once, few, many, or a class for clones that have expanded.

V	size	D	J	DNA	CDR3
TRBV5-6	once	-	TRBJ1-3	TGTGCCAGCAGTTCGTTGGGGGGCGTCTTTGGTGGAAACACCATATATTTT	CASSSLGGVFGGNTIYF
TRBV7-9	-	-	TRBJ2-2	TGTGCCAGCAGCTTAGTCACGGACTACACCGGGGAGCTGTTTTTT	CASSLVTDYTGELFF
TRBV19	-	-	TRBJ1-2	TGTGCCAGTACCAGCCCACGCCCGGGAAATATTAACTATGGCTACACCTTC	CASTSPRPGNINYGYTF
TRBV5-1	-	TRBD1	TRBJ2-7	TGCGCCAGCAGCTTGTTGGGACAGGGGAATTCCTACGAGCAGTACTTC	CASSLLGQGNSYEQYF
TRBV6-5	-	-	TRBJ1-5	TGTGCCAGCATGGAGAAACAGGGATTCCATCAGCCCCAGCATTTT	CASMEKQGFHQPQHF
TRBV30	-	TRBD2	TRBJ2-5	TGTGCCTGGAGTTTAGGACTAGCGGGAAGCACCCAGTACTTC	CAWSLGLAGSTQYF
TRBV6-5	-	TRBD2	TRBJ2-7	TGTGCCACCCGCGCCCCCGGACTAGTTTACGAGCAGTACTTC	CATRAPGLVYEQYF
TRBV4-2	once	-	TRBJ2-2	TGTGCCAGCAGCCAAGCTAGGGCCGGGGAGCTGTTTTTT	CASSQARAGELFF
TRBV5-3	-	-	TRBJ2-7	TGTGCCAGAAGTTTATTTGGGACACCCGTCTACGAGCAGTACTTC	CARSLFGTPVYEQYF
TRBV28	-	-	TRBJ1-1	TGTGCCAGCAGTCCCCCCCGGGGACCGATGAACACTGAAGCTTTCTTT	CASSPPRGPMNTEAFF
TRBV2	-	TRBD1	TRBJ1-2	TGTGCCAGCAGTGTCAAACAGGGGGACTATGGCTACACCTTC	CASSVKQGDYGYTF
TRBV5-1	-	TRBD2	TRBJ2-5	TGCGCCAGCAGCTTGTTAGCGGGAGTGCGGGAGACCCAGTACTTC	CASSLLAGVRETQYF
TRBV5-4	-	-	TRBJ2-2	TGTGCCAGCAGCCCCAGTAGAGGGGACACCGGGGAGCTGTTTTTT	CASSPSRGDTGELFF
TRBV28	-	TRBD2	TRBJ2-4	TGTGCCAGCAGCCGGACGGGACTAGCGGGACGAAAGGCCAAAAACATTCAGTACTTC	CASSRTGLAGRKAKNIQYF
TRBV5-6	-	-	TRBJ2-3	TGTGCCAGCACCTCAACGGTAACAGATACGCAGTATTTT	CASTSTVTDTQYF
TRBV19	-	-	TRBJ2-3	TGTGCCAGTAGTGTCAACAGGCATTCGGGCACAGATACGCAGTATTTT	CASSVNRHSGTDTQYF
TRBV28	-	-	TRBJ2-7	TGTGCCAGCAGTAGCGGGACAGTCTACGAGCAGTACTTC	CASSSGTVYEQYF
TRBV4-1	-	-	TRBJ2-7	TGCGCCAGCAGCCCGGAATCGGCCCGTCCCATCTCCTACGAGCAGTACTTC	CASSPESARPISYEQYF
TRBV5-1	-	TRBD1	TRBJ2-5	TGCGCCAGCAGCTTAGGACAGGGTCAAGAGACCCAGTACTTC	CASSLGQGQETQYF
TRBV27	-	-	TRBJ1-5	TGTGCCAGCAGTTTCAGTGTCCTCAATCAGCCCCAGCATTTT	CASSFSVLNQPQHF
TRBV5-6	-	-	TRBJ2-4	TGTGCCAGCAGCTCCGGGACGCCGACTCACTACTTC	CASSSGTPTHYF
TRBV6-5	-	-	TRBJ1-4	TGTGCCAGAGGGGGTCCTACGGGTCGTGAAAAACTGTTTTTT	CARGGPTGREKLFF
TRBV28	-	-	TRBJ2-2	TGTGCCAGCAGTTTGGGGGCGGGCACCGGGGAGCTGTTTTTT	CASSLGAGTGELFF
TRBV18	-	TRBD2	TRBJ2-5	TGTGCCAGCTCACCCGGACTAGACCAAGAGACCCAGTACTTC	CASSPGLDQETQYF
TRBV10-3	-	-	TRBJ1-1	TGTGCCATCACGCCGGGCCGACAGAACACTGAAGCTTTCTTT	CAITPGRQNTEAFF
TRBV6-5	-	TRBD1	TRBJ1-5	TGTGCCAGCAGCCGAGGGGGGACAGTCGATCAGCCCCAGCATTTT	CASSRGGTVDQPQHF
TRBV2	-	TRBD2	TRBJ2-3	TGTGCCAGCAGTACGCGAGGACTAGGGGATACGCAGTATTTT	CASSTRGLGDTQYF
TRBV5-1	-	-	TRBJ1-2	TGCGCCAGCAGCTCTCAGGGGAACTATGGCTACACCTTC	CASSSQGNYGYTF
TRBV5-4	-	TRBD2	TRBJ2-1	TGTGCCAGCAGCTTGCGGGGGACTAGCGGGAGCAATGAGCAGTTCTTC	CASSLRGTSGSNEQFF
TRBV7-3	-	TRBD2	TRBJ2-1	TGTGCCAGCAGCGTAGATTGGACTAGCAATGAGCAGTTCTTC	CASSVDWTSNEQFF
TRBV5-1	-	TRBD2	TRBJ2-3	TGCGCCAGCAGCTCCGATGGACTAGCGGGAGCGGATACGCAGTATTTT	CASSSDGLAGADTQYF
TRBV28	-	-	TRBJ2-3	TGTGCCAGCACGGGGGAACCCATGGCTAGCACAGATACGCAGTATTTT	CASTGEPMASTDTQYF
TRBV4-3	few	TRBD1	TRBJ1-1	TGCGCCAGCAGCCAAAGGACAGGGTCGAACACTGAAGCTTTCTTT	CASSQRTGSNTEAFF
TRBV5-1	-	TRBD2	TRBJ2-3	TGCGCCAGCAGCCGCATAGCGGGGACTAGCACAGATACGCAGTATTTT	CASSRIAGTSTDTQYF
TRBV7-9	-	-	TRBJ1-1	TGTGCCAGCAGCTTAGGGGAACGGGCTGAAGCTTTCTTT	CASSLGERAEAFF
TRBV2	-	TRBD1	TRBJ1-1	TGTGCCAGCAGGGGGACAGGGCGGGCTGAAGCTTTCTTT	CASRGTGRAEAFF
TRBV18	-	TRBD1	TRBJ1-2	TGTGCCAGCTCTCCAAGAGGCAGGGGGGATGATGGCTACACCTTC	CASSPRGRGDDGYTF
TRBV14	-	-	TRBJ2-5	TGTGCCAGCAGCGGGCGTTGGTACCAAGAGACCCAGTACTTC	CASSGRWYQETQYF
TRBV5-1	-	-	TRBJ1-1	TGCGCCAGCAGCTCCAAACCGGGGCCGAACACTGAAGCTTTCTTT	CASSSKPGPNTEAFF
TRBV7-3	-	-	TRBJ1-2	TGTGCCAGCAGCTTAGGCAACAACTATGGCTACACCTTC	CASSLGNNYGYTF
TRBV7-2	-	-	TRBJ2-7	TGTGCCAGCGCCGGCGGGGACTACGAGCAGTACTTC	CASAGGDYEQYF
TRBV4-1	-	TRBD2	TRBJ2-7	TGCGCCAGCAGCCGACTAGCGGGAGGATTCTCCTCCTACGAGCAGTACTTC	CASSRLAGGFSSYEQYF
TRBV5-1	-	TRBD1	TRBJ1-2	TGCGCCAGCAGCTCCTCCGCCACAGGGGACTATGGCTACACCTTC	CASSSSATGDYGYTF
TRBV2	-	-	TRBJ2-2	TGTGCCAGCAGTGGCCCTGGGGCGGCCGGGGAGCTGTTTTTT	CASSGPGAAGELFF
TRBV6-5	-	-	TRBJ2-7	TGTGCCAGCAGTTACAAGTTGGATGAGTCCTACGAGCAGTACTTC	CASSYKLDESYEQYF
TRBV2	-	-	TRBJ2-7	TGTGCCAGCAGGGACCAGGGGTACGAGCAGTACTTC	CASRDQGYEQYF
TRBV5-1	-	-	TRBJ1-5	TGCGCCAGCAGCATAGGGACAAACAATCAGCCCCAGCATTTT	CASSIGTNNQPQHF
TRBV7-9	-	-	TRBJ1-1	TGTGCCAGCAGCCGAAGGGGTAGGGGGAACACTGAAGCTTTCTTT	CASSRRGRGNTEAFF
TRBV4-1	-	-	TRBJ2-7	TGCGCCAGCAGCCTCGGACGAGGGGCAGACTACGAGCAGTACTTC	CASSLGRGADYEQYF
TRBV5-4	-	TRBD1	TRBJ1-1	TGTGCCAGCAGCTCACGGACAGGGGGAAATACAGCTTTCTTT	CASSSRTGGNTAFF
TRBV4-2	-	TRBD2	TRBJ2-1	TGTGCCAGCAGCCAAGTCTTAGAGACTAGCGGTCTCAATGAGCAGTTCTTC	CASSQVLETSGLNEQFF
TRBV7-2	-	-	TRBJ2-6	TGTGCCAGCAGCTTAACCAGGGACGCCGGGGCCAACGTCCTGACTTTC	CASSLTRDAGANVLTF
TRBV29-1	-	-	TRBJ2-4	TGCAGCGTCAGGGGCCTCAATTCAGCCAAAAACATTCAGTACTTC	CSVRGLNSAKNIQYF
TRBV5-5	-	-	TRBJ2-3	TGTGCCAGCAGAACCGGATCAGGGACAGATACGCAGTATTTT	CASRTGSGTDTQYF
TRBV7-2	-	-	TRBJ2-1	TGTGCCAGCAGCTGGGGGATCAGGAATGAGCAGTTCTTC	CASSWGIRNEQFF
TRBV28	-	TRBD2	TRBJ2-5	TGTGCCAGCAGTTCCCACCCGGGGGTAGCGGGGAAAGAGACCCAGTACTTC	CASSSHPGVAGKETQYF
TRBV28	-	-	TRBJ2-3	TGTGCCAGCAGCCCAAGGAGGGGGCGCGGCACAGATACGCAGTATTTT	CASSPRRGRGTDTQYF
TRBV2	-	-	TRBJ2-3	TGTGCCAGCGTCCCGGGAAGCACAGATACGCAGTATTTT	CASVPGSTDTQYF
TRBV7-2	-	TRBD1	TRBJ2-7	TGTGCCAGCAGCAGGGACAGGGTTGGGGAGCAGTACTTC	CASSRDRVGEQYF
TRBV7-2	-	-	TRBJ2-1	TGTGCCAGCAGCTTAGCTTACGGGCCCTACAATGAGCAGTTCTTC	CASSLAYGPYNEQFF